The rows below give T cell receptor beta chains drawn from one sample of a study of blood T cells in healthy people across ages. TCRdb re-derived calls from the 5' RACE reads in MiXCR, one entry per CDR3 protein. The sample consists of roughly 790,000 distinct CDR3 sequences, approximately 43% of them appearing once. The sequenced sample consisted of blood. The receptors were gathered from a woman in her fifties or sixties in good health. Each CDR3 is given with its conserved first and last residue. Fields, in order: J gene, clone size, V gene, D gene, CDR3 protein, CDR3 DNA. The D gene is left open where the match is weak. Clone size, where shown, is once, few, many, or a class for clones that have expanded.

TRBJ2-5,.,TRBV5-1,TRBD2,CASSLEVLAGGQTQYF,TGCGCCAGCAGCTTGGAGGTCTTAGCGGGGGGCCAGACCCAGTACTTC
TRBJ1-2,.,TRBV3-1,TRBD1,CASSQPDRVPNGYTF,TGTGCCAGCAGCCAACCGGACAGGGTGCCAAATGGCTACACCTTC
TRBJ1-5,few,TRBV12-3/TRBV12-4,.,CASSFGVQPQHF,TGTGCCAGCAGTTTTGGGGTACAGCCCCAGCATTTT
TRBJ2-2,.,TRBV29-1,.,CSVEGAFREAGELFF,TGCAGCGTTGAAGGCGCCTTCAGGGAAGCCGGGGAGCTGTTTTTT
TRBJ2-7,.,TRBV6-6,TRBD2,CASSYAGLAGDEQYF,TGTGCCAGCAGTTACGCCGGACTAGCGGGAGACGAGCAGTACTTC
TRBJ1-1,.,TRBV6-2/TRBV6-3,.,CASNRGGGGTEAFF,TGTGCCAGCAATCGCGGGGGCGGCGGTACTGAAGCTTTCTTT
TRBJ2-2,.,TRBV27,.,CASTVTATGELFF,TGTGCCAGCACCGTGACAGCCACCGGGGAGCTGTTTTTT
TRBJ2-1,many,TRBV20-1,TRBD2,CSASPLAGPFVEQFF,TGCAGTGCTTCCCCCCTAGCGGGACCTTTCGTTGAGCAGTTCTTC
TRBJ2-3,.,TRBV4-3,TRBD2,CVSSQDYRTSGRQGTDTQYF,TGCGTCAGCAGCCAAGATTATAGGACTAGCGGGAGACAAGGCACAGATACGCAGTATTTT
TRBJ2-3,.,TRBV18,.,CACSLDLVTDTQYF,TGTGCCTGCTCACTGGACTTAGTGACAGATACGCAGTATTTT
TRBJ1-1,.,TRBV18,.,CASSPGPMNTEAFF,TGTGCCAGCTCACCGGGACCGATGAACACTGAAGCTTTCTTT
TRBJ1-5,.,TRBV20-1,.,CSARVGEGDAQPQHF,TGCAGTGCTAGAGTAGGGGAGGGGGACGCTCAGCCCCAGCATTTT
TRBJ2-7,.,TRBV27,.,CASSRGGQYINYEQYF,TGTGCCAGCAGTCGAGGGGGGCAGTATATCAACTACGAGCAGTACTTC
TRBJ2-7,.,TRBV28,.,CASKGSGEEQYF,TGTGCCAGCAAGGGGAGCGGCGAAGAGCAGTACTTC
TRBJ2-5,few,TRBV5-1,TRBD1,CASNPGQGGETQYF,TGCGCCAGTAACCCGGGACAGGGCGGGGAGACCCAGTACTTC
TRBJ2-3,.,TRBV7-3,.,CASSFGTSLTDTQYF,TGTGCCAGCAGCTTTGGGACTTCCCTCACAGATACGCAGTATTTT
TRBJ2-7,.,TRBV20-1,.,CSASGRGNGEQYF,TGCAGTGCTAGTGGACGGGGGAATGGCGAGCAGTACTTC
TRBJ2-3,.,TRBV9,TRBD1,CASSVGTGGIDTQYF,TGTGCCAGCAGCGTGGGGACAGGGGGCATAGATACGCAGTATTTT
TRBJ1-4,.,TRBV7-2,.,CASSPEGAEKLFF,TGTGCCAGCAGCCCAGAGGGTGCCGAAAAACTGTTTTTT
TRBJ2-7,few,TRBV20-1,.,CSAPNFLPGLHEQYF,TGCAGTGCTCCCAATTTTCTCCCGGGTCTGCACGAGCAGTACTTC
TRBJ2-7,.,TRBV4-1,.,CAGSAIDRTEQYF,TGCGCCGGCAGCGCTATAGACAGGACCGAGCAGTACTTC
TRBJ2-1,few,TRBV7-6,.,CASSPPPGPGLDEQFF,TGTGCCAGCAGCCCACCACCGGGACCCGGCTTGGATGAGCAGTTCTTC
TRBJ2-5,.,TRBV5-1,TRBD1,CASSSTGQPRWETQYF,TGCGCCAGCAGCTCAACGGGACAGCCACGGTGGGAGACCCAGTACTTC
TRBJ2-3,many,TRBV20-1,.,CSAGSGWGDTDTQYF,TGCAGTGCCGGGTCGGGATGGGGTGACACAGATACGCAGTATTTT
TRBJ1-6,few,TRBV5-1,.,CASSLDGYSPLHF,TGCGCCAGCAGCTTGGATGGCTACTCACCCCTCCACTTT
TRBJ2-5,.,TRBV20-1,TRBD2,CSASPLAGVGNEQYF,TGCAGTGCCTCCCCCCTAGCGGGAGTTGGTAATGAGCAGTACTTC
TRBJ2-7,.,TRBV10-3,.,CAISPGQYYEQYF,TGTGCCATCAGCCCAGGACAGTACTACGAGCAGTACTTC
TRBJ1-5,.,TRBV7-8,.,CASSSAKGYSNQPQHF,TGTGCCAGCAGCTCCGCGAAGGGGTATTCCAATCAGCCCCAGCATTTT
TRBJ2-5,few,TRBV9,.,CASSVERGFPETQYF,TGTGCCAGCAGCGTAGAAAGGGGTTTTCCAGAGACCCAGTACTTC
TRBJ2-1,.,TRBV12-3/TRBV12-4,.,CASSLPPGQFF,TGTGCCAGCAGTTTGCCGCCAGGGCAGTTCTTC
TRBJ2-5,.,TRBV2,TRBD2,CASSETSGRRVETQYF,TGTGCCAGCAGTGAGACTAGCGGGAGAAGGGTGGAGACCCAGTACTTC
TRBJ2-1,.,TRBV28,.,CASSETQSYNEQFF,TGTGCCAGCAGTGAAACCCAATCCTACAATGAGCAGTTCTTC
TRBJ2-4,.,TRBV20-1,TRBD2,CSAGTSGGENIQYF,TGCAGTGCGGGGACTAGCGGGGGTGAGAACATTCAGTACTTC
TRBJ1-1,many,TRBV7-9,TRBD1,CASSERQGSTEAFF,TGTGCCAGCAGCGAAAGACAGGGGAGCACTGAAGCTTTCTTT
TRBJ1-4,.,TRBV21-1,.,CASWTGDEKLFF,TGTGCCAGCTGGACAGGGGACGAAAAACTGTTTTTT
TRBJ1-2,few,TRBV12-3/TRBV12-4,.,CASSLNHRFAGYTF,TGTGCCAGCAGTTTAAACCATCGCTTTGCCGGCTACACCTTC
TRBJ2-5,few,TRBV20-1,.,CSASRGTQETQYF,TGCAGTGCTAGTAGGGGGACCCAAGAGACCCAGTACTTC
TRBJ2-5,few,TRBV30,.,CAWSVHRALQETQYF,TGTGCCTGGAGTGTACATAGGGCTCTCCAAGAGACCCAGTACTTC
TRBJ1-4,.,TRBV5-1,.,CASRQSDTNEKLFF,TGCGCCAGCCGACAGAGCGATACTAATGAAAAACTGTTTTTT
TRBJ2-3,few,TRBV7-6,.,CASSLPTAPLQSPSTDTQYF,TGTGCCAGCAGCCTACCGACGGCACCATTACAATCCCCTAGCACAGATACGCAGTATTTT
TRBJ2-7,.,TRBV6-5,TRBD2,CASSYSRAGESYEQYF,TGTGCCAGCAGTTACTCGAGGGCGGGGGAATCCTACGAGCAGTACTTC
TRBJ1-6,.,TRBV7-2,.,CASSLDRVSYNSPLHF,TGTGCCAGCAGCTTAGACAGGGTCTCCTATAATTCACCCCTCCACTTT
TRBJ2-1,.,TRBV28,TRBD1,CASSRTGTGIGHEQFF,TGTGCCAGCAGTCGAACCGGGACAGGGATTGGACATGAGCAGTTCTTC
TRBJ1-1,few,TRBV12-5,TRBD1,CASGSTGWGTEAFF,TGTGCTAGTGGCTCGACAGGGTGGGGCACTGAAGCTTTCTTT
TRBJ2-7,.,TRBV28,TRBD1,CASSLPWTGMVVYEQYF,TGTGCCAGCAGTTTACCCTGGACAGGGATGGTTGTGTACGAGCAGTACTTC
TRBJ2-7,.,TRBV4-1,TRBD1,CASSLSGTGEMQYF,TGCGCCAGCAGCCTTTCCGGGACAGGGGAAATGCAGTACTTC
TRBJ2-7,few,TRBV27,.,CASSTRQDYEQYF,TGTGCCAGCAGTACACGACAGGATTACGAGCAGTACTTC
TRBJ1-2,once,TRBV18,.,CASSRAEGNYGYTF,TGTGCCAGCTCACGGGCAGAGGGGAACTATGGCTACACCTTC
TRBJ2-5,once,TRBV2,TRBD1,CASSGDRGRGETQYF,TGTGCCAGCAGCGGGGACAGGGGGCGGGGAGAGACCCAGTACTTC
TRBJ2-1,.,TRBV9,TRBD2,CASSQRLAVTYNEQFF,TGTGCCAGCAGCCAGCGACTAGCGGTAACCTACAATGAGCAGTTCTTC